The 2 T cell receptor beta chains in this list originate from one sample, sequenced in a study of blood T cell repertoires in COVID-19. The data were produced by immunoSEQ multiplex PCR, yet TCRdb's version contains in-frame clones alone and is incomplete. The table lists around 170,000 clones, 70% to 90% of them singletons. Sequences were obtained from peripheral blood. All receptors derive from a woman aged 65 to 85 with acute or convalescent COVID-19.

This clone showed up just a few times. The rearrangement joins TRBV2 to TRBJ2-7, with 7 bases matching TRBD2. CDR1 is SNHLY, CDR2 FYNNEI, per germline. Unmatched junction bases numbered 5, after V lost 0 bases and J lost 6 bases. The CDR3 sequence is 14 residues long. CDR3 DNA sequence: TGTGCCAGCAGTGAAGCCGGACCGGGAGGCGAGCAGTACTTC. Translated, it gives CASSEAGPGGEQYF.

The sample holds one count of this clone. The chain employs TRBV5-6 and TRBJ2-7; no clear D. Trimming took 4 bases from V and 3 from J, leaving 11 bases between them. CDR1 is SGHDT and CDR2 is YYEEEE in the germline V gene. This CDR3 comprises 13 residues. DNA for the CDR3: TGTGCCAGCAGCCAAGACACCGACTACGAGCAGTACTTC. Its protein is CASSQDTDYEQYF. The full variable domain, in which reference TRBV5-6 and TRBJ2-7 provide the parts outside the CDR3, is DAGVTQSPTHLIKTRGQQVTLRCSPKSGHDTVSWYQQALGQGPQFIFQYYEEEERQRGNFPDRFSGHQFPNYSSELNVNALLLGDSALYLCASSQDTDYEQYFGPGTRLTVT.